The present T cell receptor (beta chain) was sequenced within a study of regulatory dendritic cells for organ transplantation. Concerning this clone itself: The antigen remains undetermined.

Libraries were prepared by immunoSEQ multiplex PCR; TCRdb keeps only in-frame clonotypes and omits some of them. The sample includes about 21,000 clones, 85% seen only once; the top ten take under 0.3%. Findings and limits, study-wide: Regulatory dendritic cells appeared to expand memory CD8+ clones less than mature ones. Memory CD8+ T cells were the most oligoclonal; naive cells were highly diverse.

Allogeneic regulatory or mature dendritic cells were co-cultured for 5 days with CFSE-labeled sorted T cells at 1:10. V gave up 3 bases and J gave up 2 bases; unmatched junction bases: 7. The CDR3 is made up of 16 amino acids. The germline V gene encodes CDR1 SGHAT and CDR2 FQDESV (reference sequence). J is TRBJ2-7 and V is TRBV11-1, with 10 bases matching TRBD1. Sequencing was done on a sample of naive CD4+ T cells from blood cultured with dendritic cells. Subset described: CD45RA+ naive T cells. This TCR came from a human donor in good health. The CDR3 DNA is TGTGCCAGCAGCTTGACAGGGGGCACAGTAGCCTACGAGCAGTACTTC. Translating gives CASSLTGGTVAYEQYF.